The next 12 T cell receptor beta chains were all read from a single sample in a study of T cell responses to AZD1222 COVID-19 vaccine. TCRdb keeps only in-frame clones here, not all; method: immunoSEQ multiplex PCR. The repertoire holds about 130,000 clones, with under 90% as singletons. This specimen consisted of peripheral blood, obtained on day 0 of AZD1222 vaccination. Receptor source: an adult in good health.

The V call is TRBV9, the J call TRBJ2-2; D is ambiguous. With 3 bases removed from V and 2 bases from J, the gap between germline ends came to 5 bases. CDR1 SGDLS and CDR2 YYNGEE come from the germline V gene. This CDR3 is built from 13 residues. CDR3 residues: CASSELNTGELFF. The CDR3 region has the DNA TGTGCCAGCAGCGAATTAAACACCGGGGAGCTGTTTTTT.

As concerns this clone: The junction shows a germline mismatch at one end, possibly a read error. V is TRBV6-5 and J is TRBJ1-5; D is unclear. This CDR3 contains 15 residues. In germline, CDR1 is MNHEY, CDR2 SVGAGI. CDR3 sequence reads: CTSLKWTQSNQPQHF. The CDR3 nucleotides read TGTACCAGCCTTAAATGGACTCAAAGCAATCAGCCCCAGCATTTT.

The chain combines TRBV20-1 with TRBJ2-2; D remains ambiguous. Trimming left V 3 bases short and J 6 bases short, with 11 bases between. Germline CDR1 and CDR2: DFQATT and SNEGSKA (reference sequence). This CDR3 region has 13 residues. CDR3 nucleotides: TGCAGTGCTAGTCGGGTCTTCCCCGGGGAGCTGTTTTTT. It codes for CSASRVFPGELFF.

This clone was recorded only once. V and J are TRBV29-1 and TRBJ1-5, with D maybe TRBD1 (5 bases). CDR1 and CDR2 from the germline V gene are SQVTM and ANQGSEA. The germline V and J ends were trimmed by 4 bases and 2 bases, with 9 bases remaining between them. The CDR3 runs to 13 residues. The CDR3 region has the DNA TGCAGCGTTGGTGGGGCCGGCAATCAGCCCCAGCATTTT. Amino acids: CSVGGAGNQPQHF.

This chain links TRBV15 with TRBJ1-5; D uncertain. The CDR3 has 13 amino acids. The germline V and J ends were trimmed by 0 bases and 5 bases, with 5 bases remaining between them. In germline, CDR1 is LNHNV, CDR2 YYDKDF (reference sequence). Here the CDR3 reads CATSRDLHQPQHF. CDR3 coding DNA: TGTGCCACCAGCAGAGATCTACATCAGCCCCAGCATTTT.

The chain is built from TRBV15 and TRBJ1-1, with TRBD1 matching 7 bases. CDR1 is LNHNV, CDR2 YYDKDF, per germline (reference sequence). The V and J ends lost 0 bases and 5 bases, in that order; junction bases with no gene match: 6. The CDR3 totals 15 residues. The CDR3 DNA reads as TGTGCCACCAGCAGAGATCCGACAGGGCCGACTGAAGCTTTCTTT. Its protein is CATSRDPTGPTEAFF.

This clone was counted only a few times. The chain couples TRBV27 to TRBJ2-2, with 7 bases lining up with TRBD2. V was clipped by 10 bases and J by 5 bases; unmatched bases: 10. The germline CDR1 and CDR2 sequences are MNHEY and SMNVEV (reference sequence). This CDR3 is built from 14 residues. Here the CDR3 reads CATTGGFITGELFF. The CDR3 bases are TGTGCCACCACCGGGGGGTTTATTACCGGGGAGCTGTTTTTT.

J is TRBJ1-4 and V is TRBV18; 8 nucleotides agree with TRBD1. The CDR3 covers 15 residues. Trimming took 2 bases from V and 7 from J; bases not matched to a gene: 6. Germline loops: CDR1 KGHSH, CDR2 LQKENI. The CDR3 region is CASSPSGQAPEKLFF. The DNA for the CDR3 is TGTGCCAGCTCACCATCGGGACAGGCCCCTGAAAAACTGTTTTTT.

V usage is TRBV9 and J usage is TRBJ2-5; a possible D gene is TRBD2 (5 bases). In germline, CDR1 is SGDLS, CDR2 YYNGEE. V was cut by 0 bases and J by 2 bases, with 14 bases left in between. This CDR3 comprises 16 residues. The CDR3 DNA reads as TGTGCCAGCAGCGTAGGGACTGTAAAACTTCAAGAGACCCAGTACTTC. Its translation: CASSVGTVKLQETQYF.

The rearrangement links TRBV30 to TRBJ1-1, with 7 bases identical to TRBD1. Germline-derived CDR1 and CDR2 are GTSNPN and SVGIG (reference sequence). The CDR3 has 14 residues. The V and J ends lost 5 bases and 2 bases, in that order; junction bases with no gene match: 8. The CDR3 sequence: CAWGPGQKNTEAFF. Written as DNA, the CDR3 is TGTGCCTGGGGGCCGGGACAGAAAAACACTGAAGCTTTCTTT.

The CDR3 loop is CASRTSGASSYNEQFF. CDR3 sequence (DNA): TGTGCCAGCAGAACTAGCGGGGCGAGCTCCTACAATGAGCAGTTCTTC. The rearrangement uses TRBV28 and TRBJ2-1, with 10 positions matching TRBD2. CDR1 is MDHEN and CDR2 is SYDVKM in the germline V gene. CDR3 length: 16 amino acids. V dropped 6 bases and J dropped 0; count of bases not matched to a gene: 5.

V and J are TRBV28 and TRBJ1-6; D perhaps matches TRBD1 (6 bases). Germline V gene sequence: CDR1 MDHEN, CDR2 SYDVKM. Between the trimmed V and J ends, which lost 11 bases and 3 bases, there was a span of 17 bases. The length of the CDR3 is 15 residues. CDR3 DNA sequence: TGTGCCGCCCTTGAGGGGGGAGTCTATAATTCACCCCTCCACTTT. Protein sequence: CAALEGGVYNSPLHF.